This T cell receptor (beta chain) was identified in a study of CD8 T cells in Susac syndrome. Roughly 0.5 to 1 ug RNA was reverse transcribed with random hexamers. MiXCR was run by TCRdb on the immunoSEQ multiplex PCR reads, yielding one entry per CDR3 protein. The repertoire holds about 120,000 distinct CDR3 sequences, with approximately 94% as singletons. From germline, CDR1 is LNHDA and CDR2 SQIVND (reference sequence). The CDR3 is made up of 16 amino acids. V lost 4 bases, J lost 2 bases, and 10 bases stayed unmatched. V and J are TRBV19 and TRBJ2-7; 8 bases fit TRBD2. This clonotype was sampled from a human donor in good health. Sequencing was done on a sample of CD4+ T cells from PBMCs. The CDR3 sequence: CASSTTRRGDTYEQYF. The CDR3 DNA reads as TGTGCCAGTAGTACCACCCGGCGGGGGGACACCTACGAGCAGTACTTC.